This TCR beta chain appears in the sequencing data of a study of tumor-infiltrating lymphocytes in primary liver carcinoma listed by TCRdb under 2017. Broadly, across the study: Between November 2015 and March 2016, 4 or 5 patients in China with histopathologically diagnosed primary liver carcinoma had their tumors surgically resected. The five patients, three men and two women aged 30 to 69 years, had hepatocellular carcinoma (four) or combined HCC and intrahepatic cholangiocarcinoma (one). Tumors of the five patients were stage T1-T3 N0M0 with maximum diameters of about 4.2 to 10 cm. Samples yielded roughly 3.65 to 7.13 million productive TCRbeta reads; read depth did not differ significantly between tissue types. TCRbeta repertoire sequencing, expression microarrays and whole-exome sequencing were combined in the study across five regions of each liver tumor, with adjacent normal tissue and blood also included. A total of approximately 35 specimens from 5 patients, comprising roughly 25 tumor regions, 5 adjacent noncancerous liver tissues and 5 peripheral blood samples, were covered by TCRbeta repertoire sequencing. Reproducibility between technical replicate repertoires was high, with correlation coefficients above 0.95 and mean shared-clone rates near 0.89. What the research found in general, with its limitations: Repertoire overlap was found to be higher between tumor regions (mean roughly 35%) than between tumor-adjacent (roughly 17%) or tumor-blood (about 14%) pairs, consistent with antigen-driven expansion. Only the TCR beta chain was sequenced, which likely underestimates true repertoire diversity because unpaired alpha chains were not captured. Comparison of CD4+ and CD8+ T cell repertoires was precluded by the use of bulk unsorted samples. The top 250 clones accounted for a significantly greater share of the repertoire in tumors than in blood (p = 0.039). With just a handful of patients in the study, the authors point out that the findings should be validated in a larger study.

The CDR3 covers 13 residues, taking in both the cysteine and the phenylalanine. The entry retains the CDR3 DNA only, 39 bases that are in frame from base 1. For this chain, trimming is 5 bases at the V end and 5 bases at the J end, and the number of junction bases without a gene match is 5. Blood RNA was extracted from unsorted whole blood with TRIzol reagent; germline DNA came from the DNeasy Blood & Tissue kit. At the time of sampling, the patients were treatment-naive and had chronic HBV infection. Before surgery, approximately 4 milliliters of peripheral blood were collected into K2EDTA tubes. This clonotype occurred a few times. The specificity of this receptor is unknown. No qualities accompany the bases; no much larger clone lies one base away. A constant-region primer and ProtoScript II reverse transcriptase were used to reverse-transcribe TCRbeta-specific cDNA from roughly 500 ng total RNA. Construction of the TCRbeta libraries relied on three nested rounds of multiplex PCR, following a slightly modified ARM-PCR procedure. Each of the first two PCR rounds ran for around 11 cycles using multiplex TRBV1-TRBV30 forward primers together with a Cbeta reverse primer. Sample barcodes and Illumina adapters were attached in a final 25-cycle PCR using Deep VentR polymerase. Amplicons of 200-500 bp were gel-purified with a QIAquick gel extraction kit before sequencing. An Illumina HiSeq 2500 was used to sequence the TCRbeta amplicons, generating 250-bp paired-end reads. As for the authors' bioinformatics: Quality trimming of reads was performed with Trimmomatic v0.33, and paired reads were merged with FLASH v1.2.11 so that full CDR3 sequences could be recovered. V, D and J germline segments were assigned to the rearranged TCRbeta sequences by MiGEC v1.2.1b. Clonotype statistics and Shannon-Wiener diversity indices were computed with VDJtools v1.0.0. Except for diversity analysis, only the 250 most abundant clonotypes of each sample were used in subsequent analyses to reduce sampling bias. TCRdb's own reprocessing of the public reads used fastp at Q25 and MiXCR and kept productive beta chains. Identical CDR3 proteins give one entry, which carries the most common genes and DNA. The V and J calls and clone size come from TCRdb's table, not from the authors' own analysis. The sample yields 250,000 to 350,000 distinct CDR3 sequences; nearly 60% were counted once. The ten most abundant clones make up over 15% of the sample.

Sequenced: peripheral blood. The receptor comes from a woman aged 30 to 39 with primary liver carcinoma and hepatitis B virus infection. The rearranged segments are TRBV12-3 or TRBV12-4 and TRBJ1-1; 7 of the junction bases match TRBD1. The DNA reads TGTGCCAGCAGTCTACAGGGGAGGACTGAAGCTTTCTTT. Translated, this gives CASSLQGRTEAFF.